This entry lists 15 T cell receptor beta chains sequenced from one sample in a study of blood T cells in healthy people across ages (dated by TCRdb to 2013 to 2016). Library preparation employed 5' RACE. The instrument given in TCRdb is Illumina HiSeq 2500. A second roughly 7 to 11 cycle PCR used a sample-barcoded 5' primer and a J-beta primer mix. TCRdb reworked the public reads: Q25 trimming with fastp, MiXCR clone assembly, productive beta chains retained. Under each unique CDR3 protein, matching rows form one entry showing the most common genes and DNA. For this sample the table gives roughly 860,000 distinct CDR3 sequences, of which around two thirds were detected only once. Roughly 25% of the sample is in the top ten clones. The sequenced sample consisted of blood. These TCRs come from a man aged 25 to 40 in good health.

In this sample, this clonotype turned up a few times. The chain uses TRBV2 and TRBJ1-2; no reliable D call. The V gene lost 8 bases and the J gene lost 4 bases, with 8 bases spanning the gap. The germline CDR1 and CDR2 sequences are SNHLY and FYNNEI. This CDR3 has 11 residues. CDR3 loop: CASQDSYGYTF. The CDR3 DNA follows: TGTGCCAGCCAAGACTCCTATGGCTACACCTTC.

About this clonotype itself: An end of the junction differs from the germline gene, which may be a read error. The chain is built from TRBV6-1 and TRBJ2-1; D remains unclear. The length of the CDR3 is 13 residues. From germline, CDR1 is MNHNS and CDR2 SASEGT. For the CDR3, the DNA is TGTACCAGCAGTGAAGACTTATACAATGAGCAGTTCTTC. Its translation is CTSSEDLYNEQFF.

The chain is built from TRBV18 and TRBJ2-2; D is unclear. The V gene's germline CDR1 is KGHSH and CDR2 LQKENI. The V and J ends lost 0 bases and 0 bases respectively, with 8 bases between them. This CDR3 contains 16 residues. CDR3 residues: CASSPPLQTNTGELFF. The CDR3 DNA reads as TGTGCCAGCTCACCACCTCTCCAGACGAACACCGGGGAGCTGTTTTTT.

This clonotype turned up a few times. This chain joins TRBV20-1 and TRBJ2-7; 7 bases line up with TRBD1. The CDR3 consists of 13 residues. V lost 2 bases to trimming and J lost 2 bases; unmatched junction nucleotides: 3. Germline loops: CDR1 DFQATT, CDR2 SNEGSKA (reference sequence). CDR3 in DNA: TGCAGTGCTAGAACTGGGACAGCCTACGAGCAGTACTTC. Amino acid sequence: CSARTGTAYEQYF.

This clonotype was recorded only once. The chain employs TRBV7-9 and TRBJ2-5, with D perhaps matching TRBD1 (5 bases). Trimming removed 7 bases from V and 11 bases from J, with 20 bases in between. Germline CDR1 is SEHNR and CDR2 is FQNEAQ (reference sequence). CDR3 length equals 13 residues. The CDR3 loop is CASTHGQGGEQYF. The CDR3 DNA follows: TGTGCCAGCACCCACGGGCAGGGTGGAGAGCAGTACTTC.

In DNA form, the CDR3 reads TGTGCCAGCAGCCTCCTAGATCAGTGGGGGGTCGCCTACGAGCAGTACTTC. This translates into CASSLLDQWGVAYEQYF. The chain links TRBV14 to TRBJ2-7, with D perhaps matching TRBD2 (6 bases). V dropped 4 bases and J dropped 2 bases, with 21 bases sitting between them. CDR1 and CDR2 (germline): SGHDN, FVKESK. CDR3 length: 17 amino acids.

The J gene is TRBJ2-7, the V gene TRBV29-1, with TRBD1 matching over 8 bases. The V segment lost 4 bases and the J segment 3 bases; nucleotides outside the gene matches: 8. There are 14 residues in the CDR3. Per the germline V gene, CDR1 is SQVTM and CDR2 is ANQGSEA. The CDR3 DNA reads TGCAGCGTTGTAGAGACAGGGGTTCACTACGAGCAGTACTTC. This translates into CSVVETGVHYEQYF.

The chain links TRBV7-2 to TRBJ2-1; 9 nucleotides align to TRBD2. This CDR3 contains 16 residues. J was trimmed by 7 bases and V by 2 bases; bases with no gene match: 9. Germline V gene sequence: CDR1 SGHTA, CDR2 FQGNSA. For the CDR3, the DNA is TGTGCCAGCAGCTTAAGGGGGGGACTAGCAGGGAATGAGCAGTTCTTC. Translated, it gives CASSLRGGLAGNEQFF.

In nucleotides, the CDR3 is TGCAGTGCGGGCCAAGACGGAGTCTCCTACGAGCAGTACTTC. This encodes CSAGQDGVSYEQYF. The chain has TRBV20-1 and TRBJ2-7; no definite D call. V lost 6 bases and J lost 0, with 15 bases in between. Germline CDR1 is DFQATT and CDR2 is SNEGSKA (reference sequence). The CDR3 extends over 14 amino acids.

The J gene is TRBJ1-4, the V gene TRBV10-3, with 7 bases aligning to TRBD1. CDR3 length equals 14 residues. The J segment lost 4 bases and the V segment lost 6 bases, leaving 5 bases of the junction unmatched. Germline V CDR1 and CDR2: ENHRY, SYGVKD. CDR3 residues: CAISPGTVNEKLFF. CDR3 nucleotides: TGTGCCATCAGCCCCGGGACAGTTAATGAAAAACTGTTTTTT.

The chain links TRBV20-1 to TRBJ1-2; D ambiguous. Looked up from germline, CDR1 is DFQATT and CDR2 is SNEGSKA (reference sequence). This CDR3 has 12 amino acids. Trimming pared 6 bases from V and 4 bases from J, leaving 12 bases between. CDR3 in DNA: TGCAGTGCCCCCGACGGTAGCTATGGCTACACCTTC. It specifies CSAPDGSYGYTF.

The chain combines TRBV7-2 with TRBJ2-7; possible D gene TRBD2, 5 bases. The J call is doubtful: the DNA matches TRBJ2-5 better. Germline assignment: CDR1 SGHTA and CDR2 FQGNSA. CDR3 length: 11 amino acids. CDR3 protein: CASSASETQYF. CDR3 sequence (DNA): TGTGCCAGCAGCGCTAGCGAGACCCAGTACTTC.

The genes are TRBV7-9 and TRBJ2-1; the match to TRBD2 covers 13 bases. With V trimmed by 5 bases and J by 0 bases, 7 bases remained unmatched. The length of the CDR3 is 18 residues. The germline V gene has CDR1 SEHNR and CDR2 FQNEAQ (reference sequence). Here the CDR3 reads CASSPRTSGGPSYNEQFF. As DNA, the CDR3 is TGTGCCAGCAGCCCTCGGACTAGCGGGGGCCCCTCCTACAATGAGCAGTTCTTC.

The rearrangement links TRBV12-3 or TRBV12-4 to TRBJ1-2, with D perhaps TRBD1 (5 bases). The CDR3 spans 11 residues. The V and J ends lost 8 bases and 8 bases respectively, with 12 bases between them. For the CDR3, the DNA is TGTGCCAGCGCCCGGGGGAGCGGCTACACCTTC. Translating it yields CASARGSGYTF.

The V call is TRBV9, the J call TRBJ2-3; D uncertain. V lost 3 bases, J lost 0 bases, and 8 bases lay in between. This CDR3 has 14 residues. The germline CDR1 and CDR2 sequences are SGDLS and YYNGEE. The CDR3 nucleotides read TGTGCCAGCAGCGCCCGAATGAGCACAGATACGCAGTATTTT. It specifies CASSARMSTDTQYF.